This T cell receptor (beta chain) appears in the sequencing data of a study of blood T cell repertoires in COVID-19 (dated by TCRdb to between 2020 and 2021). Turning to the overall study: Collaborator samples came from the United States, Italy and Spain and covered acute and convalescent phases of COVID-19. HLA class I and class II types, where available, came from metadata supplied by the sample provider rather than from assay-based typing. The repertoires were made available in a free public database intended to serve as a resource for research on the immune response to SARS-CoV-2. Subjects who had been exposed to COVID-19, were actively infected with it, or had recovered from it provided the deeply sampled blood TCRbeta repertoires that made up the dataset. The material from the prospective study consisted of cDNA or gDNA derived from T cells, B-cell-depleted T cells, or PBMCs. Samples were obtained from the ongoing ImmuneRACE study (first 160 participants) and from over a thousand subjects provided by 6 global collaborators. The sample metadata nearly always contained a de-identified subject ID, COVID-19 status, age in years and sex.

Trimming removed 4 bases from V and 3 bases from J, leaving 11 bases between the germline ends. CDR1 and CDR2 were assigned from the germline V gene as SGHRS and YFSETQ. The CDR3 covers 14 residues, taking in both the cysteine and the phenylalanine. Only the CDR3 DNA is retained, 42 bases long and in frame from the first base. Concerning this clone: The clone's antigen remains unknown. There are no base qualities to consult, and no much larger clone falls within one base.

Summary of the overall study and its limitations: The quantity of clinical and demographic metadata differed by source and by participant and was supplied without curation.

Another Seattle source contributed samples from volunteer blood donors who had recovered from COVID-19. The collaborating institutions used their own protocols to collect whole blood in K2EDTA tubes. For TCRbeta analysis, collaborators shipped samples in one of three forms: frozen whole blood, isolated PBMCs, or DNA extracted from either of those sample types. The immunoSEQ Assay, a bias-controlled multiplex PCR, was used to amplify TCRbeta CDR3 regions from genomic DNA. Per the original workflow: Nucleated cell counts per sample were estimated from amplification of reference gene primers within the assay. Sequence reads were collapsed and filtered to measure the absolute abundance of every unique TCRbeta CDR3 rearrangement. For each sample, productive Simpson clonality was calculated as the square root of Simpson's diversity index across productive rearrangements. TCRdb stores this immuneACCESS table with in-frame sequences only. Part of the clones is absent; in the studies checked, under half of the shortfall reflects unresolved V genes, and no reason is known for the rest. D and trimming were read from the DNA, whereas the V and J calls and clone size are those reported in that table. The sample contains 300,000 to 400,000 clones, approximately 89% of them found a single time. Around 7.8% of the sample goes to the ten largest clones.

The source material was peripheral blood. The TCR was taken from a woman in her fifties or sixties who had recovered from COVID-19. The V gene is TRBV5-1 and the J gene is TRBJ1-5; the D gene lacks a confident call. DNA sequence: TGCGCCAGCAGCCCCTCGGGGTACAATCAGCCCCAGCATTTT. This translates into CASSPSGYNQPQHF.